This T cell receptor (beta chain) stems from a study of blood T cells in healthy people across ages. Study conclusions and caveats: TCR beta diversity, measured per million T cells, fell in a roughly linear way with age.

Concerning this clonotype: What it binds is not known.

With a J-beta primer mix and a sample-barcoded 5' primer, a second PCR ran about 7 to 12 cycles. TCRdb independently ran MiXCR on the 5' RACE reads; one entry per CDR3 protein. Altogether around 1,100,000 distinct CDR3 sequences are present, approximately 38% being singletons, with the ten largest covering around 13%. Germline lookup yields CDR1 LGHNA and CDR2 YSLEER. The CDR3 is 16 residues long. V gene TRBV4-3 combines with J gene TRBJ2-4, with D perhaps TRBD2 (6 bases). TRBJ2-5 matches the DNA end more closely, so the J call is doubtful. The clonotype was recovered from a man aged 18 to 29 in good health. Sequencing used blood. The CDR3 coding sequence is TGCGCCAGCAGCCAAGATGTTCGGGGGTTTCAAGAGACCCAGTACTTC. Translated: CASSQDVRGFQETQYF.